This TCR beta chain is from a study of identical twins. Overall study results and limits: Within monozygotic twins, out-of-frame TCR alpha sharing was underestimated by the models. In drawing conclusions, the study used cross-sectional statistical analysis and did not follow the same donors.

Each CDR3 protein is one row after TCRdb ran MiXCR on the 5' RACE reads. This sample carries roughly 200,000 distinct CDR3 sequences, 6.5% to 8.5% of them seen once, and the ten largest clones take around 1.8%. This clonotype came up many times. Its antigen is not known. The CDR3 length is 16 residues. V was pared by 6 bases and J by 7 bases, with 22 bases between. Per the germline V gene, CDR1 is MNHEY and CDR2 is SMNVEV (reference sequence). A further study also used this sample, focusing on yellow fever vaccine responses in identical twins.

The sequencing sample was made of memory (CD45RO+) T cells sorted from blood. This chain links TRBV27 with TRBJ1-5, with D unresolved. The sequence was obtained from a woman under 30 in good health. The CDR3 region is CASRLSGSSRGQPQHF. The CDR3 DNA follows: TGTGCCAGCAGACTTTCCGGGAGCTCCCGGGGACAGCCCCAGCATTTT.